The 2 T cell receptor beta chains in this list originate from one sample, sequenced in a study of shared clonotypes between healthy human individuals. Naive CD8 cells lacked CD45RO, underwent positive selection for CCR7 and left out terminally differentiated effector memory CD45RA+ cells. Repertoires were generated with immunoSEQ multiplex PCR, while TCRdb's copy carries only in-frame clones and drops some. The top ten clones hold 0.1% to 0.11% of a sample with hundreds of thousands of clones, 95% of them seen once. The sample was naive CD8+ T cells sorted from blood. The receptors originated from a woman in her 30s in good health.

The chain employs TRBV28 and TRBJ2-7, with a weak D call TRBD1 (5 bases). V shed 6 bases and J shed 5 bases, with 17 bases lying between them. Germline CDR1 is MDHEN and CDR2 is SYDVKM. The CDR3 has 14 amino acids. The CDR3 reads CASRQGQGVHEQYF. The CDR3 coding sequence is TGTGCCAGCAGACAAGGCCAGGGTGTCCACGAGCAGTACTTC.

The chain employs TRBV28 and TRBJ1-1, with D unresolved. Germline V gene data show CDR1 as MDHEN and CDR2 as SYDVKM. The ends were cut back, 2 bases at V and 3 bases at J, with 13 bases in the middle. The length of the CDR3 is 15 residues. CDR3 coding DNA: TGTGCCAGCAGTTTAGGGGTTTCCGTCGACACTGAAGCTTTCTTT. Its protein product is CASSLGVSVDTEAFF. The variable domain in full, completed from reference TRBV28 and TRBJ1-1, reads DVKVTQSSRYLVKRTGEKVFLECVQDMDHENMFWYRQDPGLGLRLIYFSYDVKMKEKGDIPEGYSVSREKKERFSLILESASTNQTSMYLCASSLGVSVDTEAFFGQGTRLTVV.